What follows are 23 T cell receptor beta chains derived from one specimen sequenced in a study of beta chain features in type 1 diabetes. Study observations and caveats: Within each of all four CD4+ subsets, Type 1 diabetes patients had TCRB CDR3s that were moderately but significantly shorter.

Expressed TCRB transcripts were sequenced because the entire RNA isolate underwent reverse transcription. Clones were sequenced by immunoSEQ multiplex PCR, and TCRdb holds only the in-frame ones, with some missing. Of around 650,000 clones detected, roughly an eighth appear once; the ten largest clones hold roughly 0.12%. Their specific antigens are unknown. Sequencing was carried out using naive CD4+ T cells from blood. The source is a man aged 25 to 40 with type 1 diabetes.

J is TRBJ1-6 and V is TRBV7-9; perhaps TRBD1 as D (5 bases). Germline-derived CDR1 and CDR2 are SEHNR and FQNEAQ (reference sequence). This CDR3 is built from 16 residues. Deletions cut 5 bases from V and 5 bases from J, with 16 bases between. The CDR3, as DNA: TGTGCCAGCAGCCCGGGGAACCGGGGGAATAATTCACCCCTCCACTTT. Translating it yields CASSPGNRGNNSPLHF.

The genes are TRBV9 and TRBJ2-3; 13 nucleotides align to TRBD2. Germline loops: CDR1 SGDLS, CDR2 YYNGEE. This CDR3 region has 18 residues. V lost 0 bases and J lost 1; bases outside the gene matches: 5. The CDR3 sequence: CASSVALGLAGGTDTQYF. The CDR3 DNA sequence: TGTGCCAGCAGCGTAGCCCTAGGACTAGCGGGGGGCACAGATACGCAGTATTTT.

This clone was seen a handful of times. The V and J genes are TRBV11-2 and TRBJ2-2; D perhaps matches TRBD2 (5 bases). CDR1 and CDR2 from the germline V gene are SGHAT and FQNNGV. The length of the CDR3 is 15 residues. V was cut by 2 bases and J by 5 bases, with 12 bases left in between. The CDR3 region has the DNA TGTGCCAGCAGCTTATGGGGAGCGGTTACCGGGGAGCTGTTTTTT. Translated, it gives CASSLWGAVTGELFF.

This rearrangement joins TRBV7-8 to TRBJ2-1; 8 bases map to TRBD1. CDR3 length: 15 residues. J gave up 4 bases and V 4 bases, and 6 bases lay outside the gene matches. The germline V gene encodes CDR1 SGHVS and CDR2 FQNEAQ. The CDR3 loop is CASSSDRDGYNEQFF. CDR3 in DNA: TGTGCCAGCAGCTCGGACAGGGATGGTTACAATGAGCAGTTCTTC.

The chain is built from TRBV30 and TRBJ1-2; maybe TRBD1 (5 bases). Germline CDR1 is GTSNPN and CDR2 is SVGIG (reference sequence). The CDR3 loop spans 12 amino acids. V was cut by 3 bases and J by 7 bases, with 12 bases left in between. CDR3 in amino acids: CAWRVLGTGYTF. The CDR3 bases are TGTGCCTGGAGAGTACTAGGGACTGGCTACACCTTC. The complete variable domain, with remaining parts taken from reference TRBV30 and TRBJ1-2, reads SQTIHQWPATLVQPVGSPLSLECTVEGTSNPNLYWYRQAAGRGLQLLFYSVGIGQISSEVPQNLSASRPQDRQFILSSKKLLLSDSGFYLCAWRVLGTGYTFGSGTRLTVV.

There are a few counts of this clone. The genes are TRBV7-2 and TRBJ2-7, with 8 bases identical to TRBD2. V dropped 5 bases and J dropped 6; count of bases not matched to a gene: 12. The CDR3 is 15 amino acids. Germline V gene data show CDR1 as SGHTA and CDR2 as FQGNSA. The chain's CDR3 is CASSKATGTSGEQYF. DNA for the CDR3: TGTGCCAGCAGCAAAGCCACCGGGACTAGTGGCGAGCAGTACTTC.

This clone came up a few times. The sample contains more than one DNA sequence encoding this CDR3. The chain links TRBV7-2 to TRBJ2-3; D is uncertain. The V gene lost 1 base and the J gene lost 3 bases, with 8 bases spanning the gap. The length of the CDR3 is 14 residues. CDR1 is SGHTA and CDR2 is FQGNSA in the germline V gene. CDR3 sequence reads: CASSLVTSTDTQYF. CDR3 sequence (DNA): TGTGCCAGCAGCTTAGTGACATCAACAGATACGCAGTATTTT.

This chain uses TRBV15 with TRBJ1-2; TRBD1 might be the D (5 bases). The CDR3 loop spans 15 amino acids. Germline V CDR1 and CDR2: LNHNV, YYDKDF (reference sequence). The V end lost 7 bases, the J end lost 2 bases, and 17 bases lay between the germline ends. In DNA, the CDR3 is TGTGCCACCACAAGGGACCGACAAACCAACTATGGCTACACCTTC. Translating gives CATTRDRQTNYGYTF.

This clone was detected only a few times. The chain employs TRBV29-1 and TRBJ1-5; no reliable D call. V was shortened by 4 bases and J by 5 bases, with 9 bases between the two germline ends. CDR3 length: 12 residues. Germline assignment: CDR1 SQVTM and CDR2 ANQGSEA. This chain's CDR3 is CSVGFPDQPQHF. Here the CDR3 DNA reads TGCAGCGTTGGGTTTCCCGATCAGCCCCAGCATTTT.

V and J are TRBV11-1 and TRBJ2-7, with 7 nucleotides matching TRBD1. This CDR3 contains 13 residues. Germline CDR1 is SGHAT and CDR2 is FQDESV (reference sequence). The ends lost 5 bases at V and 3 bases at J; junction bases unmatched: 4. The DNA for the CDR3 is TGTGCCAGCAGCGTAGGGACAGTCTACGAGCAGTACTTC. As protein: CASSVGTVYEQYF.

J is TRBJ2-4 and V is TRBV9; the match to TRBD1 covers 7 bases. The junction had 13 bases not matched to a gene; V was cut back by 3 bases and J by 1 base. Germline values: CDR1 SGDLS, CDR2 YYNGEE. CDR3 length equals 18 residues. CDR3 region: CASSARGRFVVAKNIQYF. DNA of the CDR3: TGTGCCAGCAGCGCCAGGGGGAGATTCGTGGTGGCCAAAAACATTCAGTACTTC.

This clone was detected only a few times. This rearrangement joins TRBV30 to TRBJ1-2, with D possibly TRBD1 on 5 matching bases. Germline V gene data show CDR1 as GTSNPN and CDR2 as SVGIG (reference sequence). The CDR3 length is 13 residues. Trimming removed 0 bases from V and 4 bases from J, with 9 bases in between. The CDR3 protein is CAWSVTGTYGYTF. The CDR3 DNA is TGTGCCTGGAGTGTAACGGGGACCTATGGCTACACCTTC. Full variable domain (outside the CDR3, taken from reference TRBV30 and TRBJ1-2): SQTIHQWPATLVQPVGSPLSLECTVEGTSNPNLYWYRQAAGRGLQLLFYSVGIGQISSEVPQNLSASRPQDRQFILSSKKLLLSDSGFYLCAWSVTGTYGYTFGSGTRLTVV.

This clone was seen a handful of times. J is TRBJ2-3 and V is TRBV10-3; the D call may be TRBD1 or TRBD2 (5 bases each). Trimming took off 10 bases at V and 5 bases at J, with 16 bases between the two ends. CDR1 ENHRY and CDR2 SYGVKD come from the germline V gene. The CDR3 runs to 13 residues. The CDR3, as DNA: TGTGCCACCAGCCTAGGGGCGGGAGATACGCAGTATTTT. It yields the protein CATSLGAGDTQYF.

The chain is built from TRBV2 and TRBJ2-3; 12 bases agree with TRBD2. Looked up from germline, CDR1 is SNHLY and CDR2 is FYNNEI. V was clipped by 6 bases and J by 5 bases; unmatched bases: 9. The CDR3 contains 16 residues. As DNA, the CDR3 is TGTGCCAGCAGGCCTTCTAGCGGGGGGGCTCGAGATACGCAGTATTTT. Translated: CASRPSSGGARDTQYF. Filled out from reference TRBV2 and TRBJ2-3, the complete variable domain reads EPEVTQTPSHQVTQMGQEVILRCVPISNHLYFYWYRQILGQKVEFLVSFYNNEISEKSEIFDDQFSVERPDGSNFTLKIRSTKLEDSAMYFCASRPSSGGARDTQYFGPGTRLTVL.

The V call is TRBV7-9, the J call TRBJ1-5; TRBD1 aligns across 8 bases. CDR1 and CDR2 from the germline V gene are SEHNR and FQNEAQ (reference sequence). The junction had 4 bases not matched to a gene; V was cut back by 1 base and J by 5 bases. The CDR3 runs 15 residues. The CDR3 here is CASSLVGQADQPQHF. The CDR3 DNA sequence: TGTGCCAGCAGCTTAGTGGGACAGGCTGATCAGCCCCAGCATTTT.

This rearrangement joins TRBV13 to TRBJ1-4, with 7 bases that match TRBD1. The CDR3 covers 15 residues. CDR1 and CDR2 from the germline V gene are PRHDT and FYEKMQ (reference sequence). V shed 5 bases, J shed 8 bases, and the junction held 11 bases outside the gene matches. The CDR3 DNA is TGTGCCAGCAGCACAAGACAGGGCCGGGGCGAAAAACTGTTTTTT. It translates to CASSTRQGRGEKLFF.

This clone has more than one count but fewer than ten. V usage is TRBV6-1 and J usage is TRBJ2-5; no definite D call. This CDR3 has 14 residues. The V gene lost 4 bases and the J gene lost 2 bases, with 11 bases spanning the gap. The germline gives CDR1 MNHNS, CDR2 SASEGT. The CDR3 protein is CASSASSTQETQYF. CDR3 in DNA: TGTGCCAGCAGTGCTTCCTCAACTCAAGAGACCCAGTACTTC.

This clone turned up a few times. J is TRBJ1-6 and V is TRBV2, with no clear D. V was clipped by 6 bases and J by 7 bases, with 13 bases between them. Germline V gives CDR1 SNHLY, CDR2 FYNNEI. The CDR3 extends over 14 amino acids. DNA of the CDR3: TGTGCCAGCAGGACATGGTCTACCAATTCACCCCTCCACTTT. Its translation is CASRTWSTNSPLHF.

The gene calls are TRBV30 and TRBJ1-6, with D hard to call. There are 13 residues in the CDR3. V gave up 6 bases and J gave up 0 bases, with 6 bases separating them. Germline CDR1 and CDR2: GTSNPN and SVGIG (reference sequence). In DNA, the CDR3 is TGTGCCTGCGCAAGCTCCTATAATTCACCCCTCCACTTT. This codes for CACASSYNSPLHF.

The chain combines TRBV28 with TRBJ2-7; 8 nucleotides agree with TRBD2. This CDR3 contains 14 residues. Germline assignment: CDR1 MDHEN and CDR2 SYDVKM. The J segment lost 1 base and the V segment lost 6 bases, leaving 5 bases of the junction unmatched. CDR3 protein: CASRSTSGSYEQYF. CDR3 sequence (DNA): TGTGCCAGCAGATCCACTAGCGGATCCTACGAGCAGTACTTC. Full variable domain (remainder filled in from reference TRBV28 and TRBJ2-7): DVKVTQSSRYLVKRTGEKVFLECVQDMDHENMFWYRQDPGLGLRLIYFSYDVKMKEKGDIPEGYSVSREKKERFSLILESASTNQTSMYLCASRSTSGSYEQYFGPGTRLTVT.

There are a few counts of this clone. The gene calls are TRBV4-3 and TRBJ2-3, with TRBD1 identical over 9 bases. The CDR3 length is 16 residues. CDR1 and CDR2 (germline): LGHNA, YSLEER. V trimming: 0 bases; J trimming: 4 bases; junction bases outside the gene matches: 5. The CDR3 protein is CASSQDTGGEPDTQYF. The CDR3 DNA reads as TGCGCCAGCAGCCAAGATACAGGGGGCGAACCAGATACGCAGTATTTT.

The chain links TRBV21-1 to TRBJ1-5; the table assigns TRBD1, which was not confirmed against the DNA. TRBV21-1 is an annotated pseudogene. This CDR3 has 15 residues. CDR3 in amino acids: CASSNWWLSNQPQHF. In DNA form, the CDR3 reads TGTGCCAGCAGCAATTGGTGGCTTAGCAATCAGCCCCAGCATTTT.

The chain carries TRBV11-2 and TRBJ2-7; TRBD1 matches 9 bases. CDR3 length: 15 amino acids. V was clipped by 4 bases and J by 6 bases; unmatched bases: 10. CDR1 is SGHAT, CDR2 FQNNGV, per germline. The CDR3 is CASSSGQGRMVEQYF. The CDR3 DNA reads TGTGCCAGCAGCTCGGGACAGGGTCGGATGGTCGAGCAGTACTTC.